Here is one T cell receptor beta chain with its context. In the authors' methods: By means of reference gene primer amplification, nucleated cell counts were estimated. The assay was immunoSEQ multiplex PCR, and TCRdb's table has in-frame clones only and misses some. That table gives V, J and clone size, and the DNA gave D and trimming. The data show 270,000 or so clones, roughly 89% seen once. The record originates from a study of blood T cell repertoires in COVID-19. The overall study: The United States, Italy and Spain provided the acute and convalescent COVID-19 samples. From T cells, B-cell-depleted T cells, or PBMCs came the material, which was cDNA or gDNA.

CDR1 MNHEY and CDR2 SVGAGI come from the germline V gene. V lost 2 bases to trimming and J lost 5 bases, with 16 bases between them. The CDR3 has 16 residues. The material sequenced was peripheral blood. The gene calls are TRBV6-5 and TRBJ2-1; the D gene is possibly TRBD2 (6 bases). The receptor was derived from a woman between 40 and 55 years old who had recovered from COVID-19. The DNA for the CDR3 is TGTGCCAGCAGTTACGCGCCGGGACTGCGAGACAATGAGCAGTTCTTC. This encodes CASSYAPGLRDNEQFF.